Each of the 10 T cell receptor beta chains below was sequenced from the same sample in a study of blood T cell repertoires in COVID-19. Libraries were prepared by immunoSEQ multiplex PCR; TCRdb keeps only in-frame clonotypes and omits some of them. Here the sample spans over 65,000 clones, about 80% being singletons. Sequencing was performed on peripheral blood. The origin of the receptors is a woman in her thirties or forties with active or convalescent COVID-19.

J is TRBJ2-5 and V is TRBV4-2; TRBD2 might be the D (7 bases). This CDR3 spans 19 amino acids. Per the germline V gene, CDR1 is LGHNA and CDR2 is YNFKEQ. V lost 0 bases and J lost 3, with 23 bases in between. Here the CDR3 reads CASSQDPMRGGFRKETQYF. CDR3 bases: TGTGCCAGCAGCCAAGACCCCATGAGGGGGGGCTTTAGGAAAGAGACCCAGTACTTC.

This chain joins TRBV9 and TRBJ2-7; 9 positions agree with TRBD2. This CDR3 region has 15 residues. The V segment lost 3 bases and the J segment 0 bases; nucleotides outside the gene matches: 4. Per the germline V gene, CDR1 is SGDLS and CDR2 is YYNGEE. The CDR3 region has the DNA TGTGCCAGCAGCGGTTCTAGCGGGAACTCCTACGAGCAGTACTTC. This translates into CASSGSSGNSYEQYF. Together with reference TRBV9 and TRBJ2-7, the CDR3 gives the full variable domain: DSGVTQTPKHLITATGQRVTLRCSPRSGDLSVYWYQQSLDQGLQFLIQYYNGEERAKGNILERFSAQQFPDLHSELNLSSLELGDSALYFCASSGSSGNSYEQYFGPGTRLTVT.

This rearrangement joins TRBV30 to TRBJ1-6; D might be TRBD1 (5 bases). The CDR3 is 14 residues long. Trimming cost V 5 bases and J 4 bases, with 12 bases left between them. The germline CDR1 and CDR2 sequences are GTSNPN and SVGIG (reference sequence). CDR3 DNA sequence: TGTGCCTGGCGACGTCAGGGATATAATTCACCCCTCCACTTT. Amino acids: CAWRRQGYNSPLHF.

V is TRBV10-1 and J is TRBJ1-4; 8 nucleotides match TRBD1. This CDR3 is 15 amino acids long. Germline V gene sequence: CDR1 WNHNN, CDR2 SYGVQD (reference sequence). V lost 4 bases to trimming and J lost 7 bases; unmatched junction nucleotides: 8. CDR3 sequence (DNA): TGCGCCAGCAGTGGTATGGACAGGGAGGGTGAAAAACTGTTTTTT. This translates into CASSGMDREGEKLFF.

CDR3 bases: TGTGCCAGCAGTCCGGGCAGGGGGCATACGGACTATGGCTACACCTTC. It translates to CASSPGRGHTDYGYTF. The genes are TRBV28 and TRBJ1-2, with 8 bases that match TRBD1. The CDR3 length is 16 residues. Germline V gene data show CDR1 as MDHEN and CDR2 as SYDVKM. V lost 5 bases, J lost 3 bases, and 11 bases stayed unmatched.

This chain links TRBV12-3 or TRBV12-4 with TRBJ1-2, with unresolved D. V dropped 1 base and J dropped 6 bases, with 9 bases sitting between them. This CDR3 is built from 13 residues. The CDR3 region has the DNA TGTGCCAGCAGTTTAGGCTTATCGGATGGCTACACCTTC. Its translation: CASSLGLSDGYTF.

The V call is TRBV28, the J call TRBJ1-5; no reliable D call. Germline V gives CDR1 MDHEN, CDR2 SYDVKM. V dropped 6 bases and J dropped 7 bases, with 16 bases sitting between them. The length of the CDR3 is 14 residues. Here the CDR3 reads CASRGFIASQPQHF. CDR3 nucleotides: TGTGCCAGCAGGGGCTTTATTGCCTCACAGCCCCAGCATTTT.

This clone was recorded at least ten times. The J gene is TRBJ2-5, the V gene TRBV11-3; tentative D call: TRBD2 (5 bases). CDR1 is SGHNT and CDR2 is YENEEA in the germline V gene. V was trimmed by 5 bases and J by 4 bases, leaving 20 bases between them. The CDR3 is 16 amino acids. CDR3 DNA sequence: TGTGCCAGCAGCAGCTGGACTGGGCCCCCCCCAGAGACCCAGTACTTC. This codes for CASSSWTGPPPETQYF.

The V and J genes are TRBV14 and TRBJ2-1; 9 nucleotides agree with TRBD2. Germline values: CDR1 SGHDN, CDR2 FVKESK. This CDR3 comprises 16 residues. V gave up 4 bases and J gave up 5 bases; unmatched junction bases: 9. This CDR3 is CASSPLLAGADNEQFF. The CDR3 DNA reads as TGTGCCAGCAGCCCACTGTTAGCGGGAGCGGACAATGAGCAGTTCTTC.

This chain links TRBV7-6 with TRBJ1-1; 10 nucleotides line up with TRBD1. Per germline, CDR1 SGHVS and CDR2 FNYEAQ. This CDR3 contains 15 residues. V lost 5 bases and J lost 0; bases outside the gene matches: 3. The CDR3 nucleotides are TGTGCCAGCAGCCCCGGACAGGGGGTGAACACTGAAGCTTTCTTT. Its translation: CASSPGQGVNTEAFF.